This TCR beta chain was identified in a study of monozygotic twins with cystic fibrosis. Study in general: With roughly 16 PCR cycles, barcoded libraries came from around 3 micrograms of fragmented DNA.

The V gene lost 6 bases and the J gene lost 9 bases, with 20 bases spanning the gap. The germline CDR1 and CDR2 sequences are MNHEY and SVGAGI. This CDR3 is 14 amino acids long. Data came from immunoSEQ multiplex PCR; TCRdb stores just in-frame clones and leaves some out. This table holds approximately 20,000 clones, 97% found once. Details on this clone: Its antigen remains unknown.

General observations from the study: In 13 of 16 pairs, V gene usage was closest to the co-twin's. Monozygotic CF twin pairs shared significantly more nucleotide-identical clonotypes than unrelated CF individuals did. Clonality was generally low (median roughly 0.0095), higher in the most severe patients.

The specimen was blood. The chain joins TRBV6-5 to TRBJ1-2; D remains ambiguous. This TCR came from a girl aged 10 to 17 with cystic fibrosis. CDR3 sequence: CASRFHLREGSYTF. CDR3 in DNA: TGTGCCAGCAGATTCCATCTTAGGGAAGGGAGCTACACCTTC.